Presented here are 18 T cell receptor beta chains from one specimen sequenced in a study of monozygotic twins with inflammatory bowel disease (dated by TCRdb to between 2018 and 2021). The library was produced with 5' RACE. Sequencing used an Illumina HiSeq 2500. With the reads reprocessed by TCRdb, a single entry stands for each CDR3 protein sequence and no DNA is reported. This sample's records show 330,000 or so distinct CDR3 sequences. The ten largest clones represent around 2% of the sample. Sequencing used blood. The source of these receptors is a human donor with ulcerative colitis or Crohn's disease, or a healthy co-twin of an affected twin (not recorded which).

This rearrangement joins TRBV27 to TRBJ1-5; TCRdb designates TRBD1, a call that cannot be tested without DNA. CDR3 length: 13 residues. The germline gives CDR1 MNHEY, CDR2 SMNVEV (reference sequence). CDR3 residues: CASSTGTGWPQHF.

V gene TRBV9 combines with J gene TRBJ2-2. CDR1 and CDR2 (germline): SGDLS, YYNGEE. The CDR3 length is 16 residues. The CDR3 loop reads CASSVDGSSNTGELFF.

The rearrangement joins TRBV4-1 to TRBJ2-1. The CDR3 is 12 amino acids. Germline CDR1 and CDR2: MGHRA and YSYEKL. CDR3 in amino acids: CASGHHLGEQFF.

The rearrangement joins TRBV3-1 to TRBJ2-7; checking the TCRdb D call of TRBD1 is not possible without DNA. The germline gives CDR1 LGHDT, CDR2 YNNKEL (reference sequence). The CDR3 extends over 14 amino acids. The chain's CDR3 is CASSLRQVPYEQYF.

V and J are TRBV5-1 and TRBJ2-1; as DNA is missing, the TRBD1 call by TCRdb cannot be tested. Germline V lookup: CDR1 SGHRS, CDR2 YFSETQ. The CDR3 covers 16 residues. This CDR3 is CASSPSRGLSYNEQFF.

The gene calls are TRBV5-1 and TRBJ2-7. Germline values: CDR1 SGHRS, CDR2 YFSETQ. The CDR3 runs 14 residues. The CDR3 loop is CASSLGRTSYEQYF.

This chain's CDR3 is CATSDLVAKTGQFF. This sequence joins TRBV24-1 and TRBJ2-1. Germline assignment: CDR1 KGHDR and CDR2 SFDVKD. There are 14 residues in the CDR3.

V is TRBV20-1 and J is TRBJ1-2. The CDR3 sequence is 13 residues long. Germline V gene sequence: CDR1 DFQATT, CDR2 SNEGSKA (reference sequence). The CDR3 sequence is CSARKPETKGYTF.

The chain uses TRBV5-5 and TRBJ1-1; the D call from TCRdb, TRBD1, cannot be confirmed without DNA. The CDR3 covers 17 residues. CDR1 and CDR2 from the germline V gene are SGHKS and YYEKEE (reference sequence). CDR3 sequence: CASSRTGTGFQNTEAFF. Full variable domain (remainder filled in from reference TRBV5-5 and TRBJ1-1): DAGVTQSPTHLIKTRGQQVTLRCSPISGHKSVSWYQQVLGQGPQFIFQYYEKEERGRGNFPDRFSARQFPNYSSELNVNALLLGDSALYLCASSRTGTGFQNTEAFFGQGTRLTVV.

Here the CDR3 reads CASSHLLSAGQRLSYEQYF. The chain recombines TRBV6-2 or TRBV6-3 with TRBJ2-7; TCRdb's D call, TRBD1, is unchecked because there is no DNA. The CDR3 length is 19 residues. Germline CDR1 is MNHEY and CDR2 is SVGEGT.

V gene TRBV6-5 combines with J gene TRBJ1-1; TCRdb calls TRBD1, which cannot be checked without DNA. Per germline, CDR1 MNHEY and CDR2 SVGAGI. The CDR3 length is 15 residues. The CDR3 is CASSYSGTGGTEAFF.

CDR3 sequence: CASSKPLAKQETQYF. The chain couples TRBV19 to TRBJ2-5; checking the TCRdb D call of TRBD2 is not possible without DNA. Germline CDR1 reads LNHDA; CDR2 reads SQIVND (reference sequence). The CDR3 runs to 15 residues.

This chain connects TRBV4-1 to TRBJ2-2; TCRdb's D call, TRBD1, is unchecked because there is no DNA. Germline V gene lookup returns CDR1 MGHRA and CDR2 YSYEKL. The CDR3 runs to 17 residues. The CDR3 spells CASSPSQGGTNTGELFF.

This sequence joins TRBV25-1 and TRBJ1-1; TCRdb's D call of TRBD1 is untestable without DNA. Per germline, CDR1 MGHDK and CDR2 SYGVNS. This CDR3 comprises 15 residues. This CDR3 is CASQGQGLNNPEAFF.

V is TRBV20-1 and J is TRBJ2-1; no DNA is available, so the TRBD2 call from TCRdb remains unchecked. Germline loops: CDR1 DFQATT, CDR2 SNEGSKA (reference sequence). The CDR3 consists of 13 residues. CDR3 sequence reads: CSANAGSYNEQFF.

The CDR3 protein is CSASSGTSGRYNEQFF. J is TRBJ2-1 and V is TRBV20-1; TCRdb reports TRBD2, a call that lacks DNA to check it against. CDR3 length: 16 residues. Per the germline V gene, CDR1 is DFQATT and CDR2 is SNEGSKA (reference sequence).

The chain joins TRBV28 to TRBJ2-2; TCRdb's D gene call, TRBD1, goes unchecked for lack of DNA. CDR3 length: 14 residues. Germline values: CDR1 MDHEN, CDR2 SYDVKM. CDR3 sequence reads: CASSLHTRGGELFF. The full variable domain, completed using reference TRBV28 and TRBJ2-2, is DVKVTQSSRYLVKRTGEKVFLECVQDMDHENMFWYRQDPGLGLRLIYFSYDVKMKEKGDIPEGYSVSREKKERFSLILESASTNQTSMYLCASSLHTRGGELFFGEGSRLTVL.

The rearrangement joins TRBV5-1 to TRBJ1-1; without DNA, the TCRdb call of TRBD1 cannot be checked. Germline V gene lookup returns CDR1 SGHRS and CDR2 YFSETQ. The CDR3 length is 12 residues. CDR3 amino acids: CASKREGSEAFF.